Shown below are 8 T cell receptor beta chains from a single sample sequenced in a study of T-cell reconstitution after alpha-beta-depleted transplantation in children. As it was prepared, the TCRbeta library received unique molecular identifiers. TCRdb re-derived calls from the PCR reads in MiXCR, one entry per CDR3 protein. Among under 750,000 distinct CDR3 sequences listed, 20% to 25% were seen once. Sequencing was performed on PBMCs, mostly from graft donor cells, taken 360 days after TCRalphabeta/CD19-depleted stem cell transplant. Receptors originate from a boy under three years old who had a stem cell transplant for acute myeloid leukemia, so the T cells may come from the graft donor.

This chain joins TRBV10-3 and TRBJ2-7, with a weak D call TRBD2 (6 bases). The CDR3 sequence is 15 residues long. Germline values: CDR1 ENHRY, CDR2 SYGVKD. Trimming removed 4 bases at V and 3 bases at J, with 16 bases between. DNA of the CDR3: TGTGCCATCAGTGCCGGGGAGGTTAGCGGCTACGAGCAGTACTTC. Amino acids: CAISAGEVSGYEQYF.

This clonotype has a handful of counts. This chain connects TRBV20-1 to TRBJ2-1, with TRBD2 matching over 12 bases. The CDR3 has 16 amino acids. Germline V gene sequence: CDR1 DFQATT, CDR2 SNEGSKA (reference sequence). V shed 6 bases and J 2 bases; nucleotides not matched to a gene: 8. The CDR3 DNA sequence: TGCAGTGCAGAAAGGACTAGCGGGGCCCCCTACAATGAGCAGTTCTTC. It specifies CSAERTSGAPYNEQFF.

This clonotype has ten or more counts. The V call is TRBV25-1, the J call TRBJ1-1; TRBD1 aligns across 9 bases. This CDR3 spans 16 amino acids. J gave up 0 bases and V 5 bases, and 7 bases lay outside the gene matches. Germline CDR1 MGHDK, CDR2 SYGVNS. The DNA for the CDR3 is TGTGCCAGCAGTCAGGGACAGGGACGGATGAACACTGAAGCTTTCTTT. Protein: CASSQGQGRMNTEAFF.

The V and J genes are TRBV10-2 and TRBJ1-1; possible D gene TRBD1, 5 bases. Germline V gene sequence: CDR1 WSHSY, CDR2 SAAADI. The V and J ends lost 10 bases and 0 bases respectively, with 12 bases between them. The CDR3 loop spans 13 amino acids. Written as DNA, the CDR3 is TGCGCCACCCTCGGGGGGATGAACACTGAAGCTTTCTTT. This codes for CATLGGMNTEAFF.

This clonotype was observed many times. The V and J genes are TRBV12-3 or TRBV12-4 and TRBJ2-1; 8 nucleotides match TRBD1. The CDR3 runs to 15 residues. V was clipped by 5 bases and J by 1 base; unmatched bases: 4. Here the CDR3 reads CASSPTGASYNEQFF. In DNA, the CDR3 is TGTGCCAGCAGTCCGACAGGGGCTTCCTACAATGAGCAGTTCTTC.

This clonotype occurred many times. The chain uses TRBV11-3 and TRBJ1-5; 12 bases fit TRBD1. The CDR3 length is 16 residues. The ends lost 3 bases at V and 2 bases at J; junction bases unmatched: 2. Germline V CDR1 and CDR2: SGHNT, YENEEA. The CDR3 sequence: CASSLGTGGGNQPQHF. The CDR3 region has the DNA TGTGCCAGCAGCTTGGGGACAGGGGGCGGCAATCAGCCCCAGCATTTT.

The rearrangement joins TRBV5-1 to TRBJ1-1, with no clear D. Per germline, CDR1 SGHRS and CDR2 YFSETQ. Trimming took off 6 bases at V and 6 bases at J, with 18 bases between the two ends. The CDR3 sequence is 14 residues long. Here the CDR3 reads CASTSNPGNAEAFF. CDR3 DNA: TGCGCCAGCACCTCAAACCCAGGCAATGCTGAAGCTTTCTTT.

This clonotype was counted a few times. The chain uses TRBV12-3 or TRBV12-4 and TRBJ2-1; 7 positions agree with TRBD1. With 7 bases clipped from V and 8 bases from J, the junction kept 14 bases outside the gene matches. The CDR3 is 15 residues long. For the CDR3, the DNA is TGTGCCAGCACCCTAGGGTCAGGGGGTGGAGATGAGCAGTTCTTC. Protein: CASTLGSGGGDEQFF.